This T cell receptor beta chain is from a study of blood T cells in healthy people across ages. PCR was performed a second time for roughly 7 to 11 cycles using a sample-barcoded 5' primer and a J-beta primer mix. A single record per CDR3 protein comes from TCRdb applying MiXCR to the 5' RACE reads. The table shows over 600,000 distinct CDR3 sequences, with roughly three fifths occurring only once. Per sample, no less than 5 micrograms of total RNA were extracted. Germline CDR1 reads MDHEN; CDR2 reads SYDVKM. The CDR3 is 13 amino acids. Findings and caveats of the study: Strong correlation existed between TCR beta diversity and naive T cell percentage. Higher diversity, along with more naive CD4+ cells, distinguished long-lived donors from aged donors. Estimated diversity, derived from one million T cells, was regarded as an underestimate.

This clonotype was observed a few times. Its antigen is still unknown. The sequence was obtained from a man in his forties in good health. Sequencing was carried out using blood. The chain uses TRBV28 and TRBJ2-5; D call uncertain. TRBJ2-7 explains the end of the DNA better; the J call may be wrong. The CDR3 here is CASSFRVDYEQYF. The CDR3 DNA reads TGTGCCAGCAGTTTTAGGGTCGACTACGAGCAGTACTTC.